What follows are 10 T cell receptor beta chains derived from one specimen sequenced in a study of blood T cells in healthy people across ages. Sample-barcoded 5' priming and a J-beta primer mix drove a second PCR of roughly 7 to 11 cycles. TCRdb reanalysed the 5' RACE reads using MiXCR and keeps one entry per CDR3 protein. Among some 1.6 million distinct CDR3 sequences listed, roughly 32% were seen once. Sequenced: blood. The receptors derive from a woman aged 25 to 45 in good health.

This clonotype was seen a single time. The rearrangement joins TRBV9 to TRBJ1-1; no firm D call. Germline V gene lookup returns CDR1 SGDLS and CDR2 YYNGEE. Trimming removed 3 bases from V and 7 bases from J, with 10 bases in between. CDR3 size: 12 residues. The CDR3: CASSGHENEAFF. The CDR3 DNA is TGTGCCAGCAGCGGACACGAGAATGAAGCTTTCTTT.

The chain has TRBV4-1 and TRBJ1-1, with D unresolved. The V gene lost 1 base and the J gene lost 1 base, with 7 bases spanning the gap. This CDR3 has 14 amino acids. Germline CDR1 reads MGHRA; CDR2 reads YSYEKL. CDR3 region: CASSQVYRNTEAFF. CDR3 DNA: TGCGCCAGCAGCCAAGTCTACAGGAACACTGAAGCTTTCTTT.

This clonotype was seen more than once but under ten times. The chain employs TRBV27 and TRBJ2-1; 9 nucleotides agree with TRBD1. The germline V gene encodes CDR1 MNHEY and CDR2 SMNVEV (reference sequence). The CDR3 loop spans 14 amino acids. Trimming removed 5 bases from V and 9 bases from J; junction bases left unmatched: 8. The CDR3 region is CASSPGTGMPEQFF. DNA for the CDR3: TGTGCCAGCAGTCCCGGGACAGGGATGCCTGAGCAGTTCTTC.

This clonotype was seen a few times. Compared with germline, one end of the junction differs, possibly owing to a read error. CDR3 sequence reads: CSAGDYAKGGDEKLFF. CDR3 sequence (DNA): TGCAGTGCTGGAGATTACGCGAAGGGGGGTGATGAAAAACTGTTTTTT. The chain has TRBV20-1 and TRBJ1-4; possible D gene TRBD1, 6 bases. CDR1 and CDR2 from the germline V gene are DFQATT and SNEGSKA (reference sequence). This CDR3 has 16 amino acids.

The chain links TRBV5-6 to TRBJ2-1; TRBD1 matches 9 bases. The CDR3 runs 11 residues. Trimming at V came to 4 bases and at J to 12 bases, leaving 2 bases not matched to a gene. CDR1 SGHDT and CDR2 YYEEEE come from the germline V gene. This chain's CDR3 is CASSQGQGQFF. CDR3 coding DNA: TGTGCCAGCAGCCAGGGACAGGGGCAGTTCTTC. Looking up the rest from reference TRBV5-6 and TRBJ2-1 gives the full variable domain: DAGVTQSPTHLIKTRGQQVTLRCSPKSGHDTVSWYQQALGQGPQFIFQYYEEEERQRGNFPDRFSGHQFPNYSSELNVNALLLGDSALYLCASSQGQGQFFGPGTRLTVL.

The rearrangement joins TRBV27 to TRBJ2-1; the D gene is possibly TRBD2 (6 bases). Trimming removed 5 bases at V and 2 bases at J, with 16 bases between. Germline assignment: CDR1 MNHEY and CDR2 SMNVEV (reference sequence). The CDR3 contains 16 residues. The CDR3 DNA follows: TGTGCCAGCAGTCCCCCCGGTCGCGGGACCTACAATGAGCAGTTCTTC. This translates into CASSPPGRGTYNEQFF.

V is TRBV5-1 and J is TRBJ2-3, with D unclear. The germline CDR1 and CDR2 sequences are SGHRS and YFSETQ. V was pared by 0 bases and J by 3 bases, with 5 bases between. There are 13 residues in the CDR3. The CDR3 loop is CASSLEPTDTQYF. In nucleotides, the CDR3 is TGCGCCAGCAGCTTGGAACCGACAGATACGCAGTATTTT.

This clonotype occurred a few times. The J gene is TRBJ2-7, the V gene TRBV6-5; 10 bases fit TRBD1. This CDR3 is built from 16 residues. V was pared by 2 bases and J by 4 bases, with 8 bases of the junction left unmatched. Germline V CDR1 and CDR2: MNHEY, SVGAGI. For the CDR3, the DNA is TGTGCCAGCAGTTACCTTAAGGGACAGGGGTTGTACGAGCAGTACTTC. Translated, it gives CASSYLKGQGLYEQYF.

The V call is TRBV29-1, the J call TRBJ1-1, with 9 bases identical to TRBD1. The CDR3 spans 13 residues. With V trimmed by 7 bases and J by 3 bases, 6 bases remained unmatched. Germline CDR1 reads SQVTM; CDR2 reads ANQGSEA. This chain's CDR3 is CSARQGEYTEAFF. The CDR3 bases are TGCAGCGCTCGACAGGGGGAGTACACTGAAGCTTTCTTT.

The rearrangement links TRBV5-1 to TRBJ2-1; D possibly corresponds to TRBD1 (6 bases). Trimming removed 1 base from V and 8 bases from J, with 10 bases in between. CDR1 and CDR2 from the germline V gene are SGHRS and YFSETQ. The CDR3 runs 13 residues. CDR3 in amino acids: CASSLCEGDEQFF. The CDR3, as DNA: TGCGCCAGCAGCTTGTGCGAGGGGGATGAGCAGTTCTTC.